This TCR beta chain was profiled in a study of post-analysis software for immune sequencing data. Study outcomes and limitations: With F measure, samples from one preparation batch clustered together strongly. There were about five TRBV segments more frequent in patients than controls, and TRBV5-6, TRBV5-1 and TRBV20-1 were among them. A significant reduction in normalized Chao1 diversity was observed in multiple sclerosis patients versus controls.

V was pared by 5 bases and J by 0 bases, with 13 bases between. The CDR3 is 15 residues long. Germline-derived CDR1 and CDR2 are SEHNR and FQNEAQ (reference sequence). Details on this clonotype: The antigen remains unidentified.

The TCR beta cDNA libraries carried unique molecular identifiers. T cells, about 0.95 to 11 million of them, yielded some 500,000 cDNA molecules. From the PCR reads, TCRdb called clonotypes with MiXCR, one entry per CDR3 protein. Found here are roughly 800,000 distinct CDR3 sequences, about 53% of them singletons; the top ten hold 4.6%. This sequence originates from a girl between 10 and 17 years old with multiple sclerosis. The chain combines TRBV7-9 with TRBJ1-2; the D is unclear. The sample comprised blood. DNA for the CDR3: TGTGCCAGCAGCCCACACACCGGGGCTAACTATGGCTACACCTTC. Its protein is CASSPHTGANYGYTF. Combining the CDR3 with reference TRBV7-9 and TRBJ1-2 gives the whole variable domain DTGVSQNPRHKITKRGQNVTFRCDPISEHNRLYWYRQTLGQGPEFLTYFQNEAQLEKSRLLSDRFSAERPKGSFSTLEIQRTEQGDSAMYLCASSPHTGANYGYTFGSGTRLTVV.